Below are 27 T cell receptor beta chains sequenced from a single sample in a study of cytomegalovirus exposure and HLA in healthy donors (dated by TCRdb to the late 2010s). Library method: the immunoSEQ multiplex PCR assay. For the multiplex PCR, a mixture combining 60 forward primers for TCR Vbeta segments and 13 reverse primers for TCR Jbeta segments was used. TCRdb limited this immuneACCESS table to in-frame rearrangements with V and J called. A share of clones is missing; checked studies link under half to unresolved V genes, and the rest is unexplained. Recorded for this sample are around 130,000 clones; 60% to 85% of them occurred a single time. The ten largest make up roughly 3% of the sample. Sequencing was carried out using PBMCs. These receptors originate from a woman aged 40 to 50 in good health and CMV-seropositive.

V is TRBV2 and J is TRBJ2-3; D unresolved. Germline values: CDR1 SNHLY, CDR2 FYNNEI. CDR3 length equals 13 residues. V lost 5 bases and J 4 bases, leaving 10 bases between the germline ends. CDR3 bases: TGTGCCAGCAGTTTTTGGGCCGCAGATACGCAGTATTTT. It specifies CASSFWAADTQYF.

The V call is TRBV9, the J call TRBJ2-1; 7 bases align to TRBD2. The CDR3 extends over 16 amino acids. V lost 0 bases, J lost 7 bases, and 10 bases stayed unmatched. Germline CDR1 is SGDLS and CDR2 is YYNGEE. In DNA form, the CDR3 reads TGTGCCAGCAGCGTAGGATCGAGCGGGGACTTTAATGAGCAGTTCTTC. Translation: CASSVGSSGDFNEQFF. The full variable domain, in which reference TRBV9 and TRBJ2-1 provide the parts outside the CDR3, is DSGVTQTPKHLITATGQRVTLRCSPRSGDLSVYWYQQSLDQGLQFLIQYYNGEERAKGNILERFSAQQFPDLHSELNLSSLELGDSALYFCASSVGSSGDFNEQFFGPGTRLTVL.

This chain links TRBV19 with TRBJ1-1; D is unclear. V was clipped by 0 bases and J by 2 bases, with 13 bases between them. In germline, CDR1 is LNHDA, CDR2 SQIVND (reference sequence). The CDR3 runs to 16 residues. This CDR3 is CASSIDGGITNTEAFF. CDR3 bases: TGTGCCAGTAGTATAGATGGAGGAATAACTAACACTGAAGCTTTCTTT.

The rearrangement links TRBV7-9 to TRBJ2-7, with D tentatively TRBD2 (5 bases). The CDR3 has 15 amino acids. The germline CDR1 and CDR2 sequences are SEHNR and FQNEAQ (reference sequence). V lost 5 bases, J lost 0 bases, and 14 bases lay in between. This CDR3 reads CASSPREVSSYEQYF. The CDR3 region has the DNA TGTGCCAGCAGCCCCCGGGAAGTGAGCTCCTACGAGCAGTACTTC.

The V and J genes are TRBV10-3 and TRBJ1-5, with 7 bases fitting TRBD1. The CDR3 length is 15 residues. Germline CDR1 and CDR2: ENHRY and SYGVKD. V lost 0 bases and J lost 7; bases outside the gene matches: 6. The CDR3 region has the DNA TGTGCCATCAGTGAGTCCCCACGACAGGGCCAGCCCCAGCATTTT. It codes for CAISESPRQGQPQHF.

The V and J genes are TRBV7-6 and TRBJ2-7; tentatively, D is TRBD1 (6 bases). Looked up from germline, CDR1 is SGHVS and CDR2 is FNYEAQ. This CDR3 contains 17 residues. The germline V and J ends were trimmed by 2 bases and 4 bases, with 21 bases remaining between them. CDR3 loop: CASSLRPAQGKIYEQYF. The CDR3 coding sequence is TGTGCCAGCAGCTTACGTCCCGCGCAGGGGAAGATTTACGAGCAGTACTTC.

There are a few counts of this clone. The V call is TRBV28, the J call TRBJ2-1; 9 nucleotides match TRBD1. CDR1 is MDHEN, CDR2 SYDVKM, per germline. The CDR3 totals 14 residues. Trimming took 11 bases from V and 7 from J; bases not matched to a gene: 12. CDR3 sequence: CASTPGTGKNEQFF. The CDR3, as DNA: TGTGCCTCTACCCCCGGGACAGGGAAAAATGAGCAGTTCTTC.

CDR3 region: CASSLAVSETQYF. The CDR3 DNA reads TGCGCCAGCAGCTTGGCAGTATCCGAGACCCAGTACTTC. V gene TRBV5-1 combines with J gene TRBJ2-5; D gene uncertain. Trimming took off 0 bases at V and 5 bases at J, with 8 bases between the two ends. The CDR3 runs to 13 residues. Germline V gene sequence: CDR1 SGHRS, CDR2 YFSETQ. Combining the CDR3 with reference TRBV5-1 and TRBJ2-5 gives the whole variable domain KAGVTQTPRYLIKTRGQQVTLSCSPISGHRSVSWYQQTPGQGLQFLFEYFSETQRNKGNFPGRFSGRQFSNSRSEMNVSTLELGDSALYLCASSLAVSETQYFGPGTRLLVL.

CDR3 coding DNA: TGTGCCAGCAGTTTATCTACTAGCGGATTGTACGAGCAGTACTTC. It specifies CASSLSTSGLYEQYF. The chain is built from TRBV27 and TRBJ2-7; TRBD2 aligns across 8 bases. V dropped 0 bases and J dropped 4; count of bases not matched to a gene: 5. The germline CDR1 and CDR2 sequences are MNHEY and SMNVEV (reference sequence). The CDR3 sequence is 15 residues long.

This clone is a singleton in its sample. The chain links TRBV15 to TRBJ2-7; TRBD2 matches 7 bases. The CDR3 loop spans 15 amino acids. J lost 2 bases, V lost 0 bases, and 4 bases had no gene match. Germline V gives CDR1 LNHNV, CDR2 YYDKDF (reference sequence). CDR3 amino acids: CATSRDRGTTYEQYF. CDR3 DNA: TGTGCCACCAGCAGAGATCGTGGGACTACCTACGAGCAGTACTTC.

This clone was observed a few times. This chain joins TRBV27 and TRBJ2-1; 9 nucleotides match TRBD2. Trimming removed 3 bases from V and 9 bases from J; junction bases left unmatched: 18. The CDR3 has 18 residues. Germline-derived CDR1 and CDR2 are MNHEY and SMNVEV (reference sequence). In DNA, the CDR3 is TGTGCCAGCAGTTTCCGGATCGTAGCGGGAGTCCGGAGGGGTGAGCAGTTCTTC. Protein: CASSFRIVAGVRRGEQFF.

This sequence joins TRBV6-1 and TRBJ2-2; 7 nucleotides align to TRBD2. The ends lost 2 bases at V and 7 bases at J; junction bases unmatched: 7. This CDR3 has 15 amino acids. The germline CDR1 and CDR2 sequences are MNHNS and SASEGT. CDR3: CASSESGGTGGELFF. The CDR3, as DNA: TGTGCCAGCAGTGAATCGGGGGGAACAGGCGGGGAGCTGTTTTTT.

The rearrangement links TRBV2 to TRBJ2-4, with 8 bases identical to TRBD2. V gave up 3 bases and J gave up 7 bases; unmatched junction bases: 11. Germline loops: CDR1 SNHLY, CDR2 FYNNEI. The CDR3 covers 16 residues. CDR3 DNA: TGTGCCAGCAGTGAGGGCGGGGGGCTAAGTCGGAACATTCAGTACTTC. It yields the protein CASSEGGGLSRNIQYF.

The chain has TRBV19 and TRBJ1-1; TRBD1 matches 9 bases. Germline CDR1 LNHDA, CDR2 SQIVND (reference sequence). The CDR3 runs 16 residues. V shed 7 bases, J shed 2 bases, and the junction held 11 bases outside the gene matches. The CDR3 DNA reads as TGTGCCAGTATTTCCTCGGGGGGACAGGGAAACACTGAAGCTTTCTTT. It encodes CASISSGGQGNTEAFF.

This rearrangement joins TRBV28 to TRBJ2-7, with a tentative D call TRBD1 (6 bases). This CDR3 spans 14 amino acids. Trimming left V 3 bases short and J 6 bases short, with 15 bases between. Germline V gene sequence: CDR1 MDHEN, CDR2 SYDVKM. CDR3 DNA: TGTGCCAGCAGTTTGTTCCCTCAGGGGCGCGAGCAGTACTTC. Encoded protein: CASSLFPQGREQYF.

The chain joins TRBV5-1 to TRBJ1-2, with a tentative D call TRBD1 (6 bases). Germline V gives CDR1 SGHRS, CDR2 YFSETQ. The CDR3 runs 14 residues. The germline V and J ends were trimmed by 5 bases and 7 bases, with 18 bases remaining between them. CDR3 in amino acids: CASSLQGEVSGYTF. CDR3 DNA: TGCGCCAGCAGTTTACAGGGCGAGGTCAGTGGCTACACCTTC.

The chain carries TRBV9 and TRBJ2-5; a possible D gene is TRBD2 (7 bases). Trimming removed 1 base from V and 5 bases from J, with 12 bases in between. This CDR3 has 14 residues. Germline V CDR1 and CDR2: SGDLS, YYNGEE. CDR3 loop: CASSVRGGLETQYF. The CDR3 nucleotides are TGTGCCAGCAGCGTAAGGGGGGGCCTGGAGACCCAGTACTTC.

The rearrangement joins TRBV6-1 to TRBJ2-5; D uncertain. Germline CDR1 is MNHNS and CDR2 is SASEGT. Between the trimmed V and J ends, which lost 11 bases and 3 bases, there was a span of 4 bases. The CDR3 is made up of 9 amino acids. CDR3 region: CASKETQYF. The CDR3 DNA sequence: TGTGCCTCCAAAGAGACCCAGTACTTC.

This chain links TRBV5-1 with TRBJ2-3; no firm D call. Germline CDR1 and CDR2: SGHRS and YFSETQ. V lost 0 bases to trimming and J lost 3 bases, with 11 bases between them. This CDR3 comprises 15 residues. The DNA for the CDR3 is TGCGCCAGCAGCTTGGGTGCGGTTTCGACAGATACGCAGTATTTT. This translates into CASSLGAVSTDTQYF.

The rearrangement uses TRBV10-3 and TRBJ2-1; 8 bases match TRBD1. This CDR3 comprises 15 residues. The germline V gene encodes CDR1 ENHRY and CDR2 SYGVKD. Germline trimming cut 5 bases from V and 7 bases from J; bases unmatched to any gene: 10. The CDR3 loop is CAISTYQGAGNEQFF. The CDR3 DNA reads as TGTGCCATCAGTACCTACCAGGGGGCGGGAAATGAGCAGTTCTTC.

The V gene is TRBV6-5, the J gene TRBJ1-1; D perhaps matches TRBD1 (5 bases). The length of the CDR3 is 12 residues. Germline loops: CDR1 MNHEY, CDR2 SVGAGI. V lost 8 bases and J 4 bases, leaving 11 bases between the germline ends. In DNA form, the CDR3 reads TGTGCCAGCCAGGTGGGGGGCACTGAAGCTTTCTTT. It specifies CASQVGGTEAFF.

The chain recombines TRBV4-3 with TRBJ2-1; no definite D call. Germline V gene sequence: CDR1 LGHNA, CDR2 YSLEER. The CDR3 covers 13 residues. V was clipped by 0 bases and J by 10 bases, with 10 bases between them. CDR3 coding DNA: TGCGCCAGCAGCCAAGATCTTCCAGTCGAGCAGTTCTTC. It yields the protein CASSQDLPVEQFF.

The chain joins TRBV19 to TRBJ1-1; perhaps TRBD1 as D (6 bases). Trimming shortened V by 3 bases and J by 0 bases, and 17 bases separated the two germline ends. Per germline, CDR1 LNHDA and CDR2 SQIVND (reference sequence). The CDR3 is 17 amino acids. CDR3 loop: CASSIESGAPMNTEAFF. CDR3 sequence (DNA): TGTGCCAGTAGTATCGAATCAGGGGCCCCCATGAACACTGAAGCTTTCTTT.

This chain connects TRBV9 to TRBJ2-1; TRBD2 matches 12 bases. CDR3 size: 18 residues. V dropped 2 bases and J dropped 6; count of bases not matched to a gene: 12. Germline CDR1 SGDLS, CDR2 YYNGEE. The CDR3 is CASSVGGASGGAGNEQFF. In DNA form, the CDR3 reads TGTGCCAGCAGCGTCGGAGGGGCTAGCGGGGGGGCGGGCAATGAGCAGTTCTTC.

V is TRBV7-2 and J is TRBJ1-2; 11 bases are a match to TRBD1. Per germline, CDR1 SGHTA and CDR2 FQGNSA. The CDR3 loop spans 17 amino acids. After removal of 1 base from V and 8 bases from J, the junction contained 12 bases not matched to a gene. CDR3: CASSLGGSGQGEPGYTF. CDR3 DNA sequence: TGTGCCAGCAGCTTAGGGGGTTCGGGACAGGGGGAGCCGGGCTACACCTTC.

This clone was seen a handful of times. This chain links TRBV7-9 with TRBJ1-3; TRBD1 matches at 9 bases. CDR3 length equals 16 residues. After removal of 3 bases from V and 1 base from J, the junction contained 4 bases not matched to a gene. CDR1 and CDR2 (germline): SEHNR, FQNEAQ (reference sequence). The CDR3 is CASSLGQGPSGNTIYF. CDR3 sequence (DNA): TGTGCCAGCAGCTTGGGACAGGGCCCTTCTGGAAACACCATATATTTT.

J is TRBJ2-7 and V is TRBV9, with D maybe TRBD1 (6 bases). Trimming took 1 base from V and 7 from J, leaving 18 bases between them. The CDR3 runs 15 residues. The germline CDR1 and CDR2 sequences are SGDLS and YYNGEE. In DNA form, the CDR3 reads TGTGCCAGCAGCGTATCAGGGGCCCCTGAGGGAGAGCAGTACTTC. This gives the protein CASSVSGAPEGEQYF.